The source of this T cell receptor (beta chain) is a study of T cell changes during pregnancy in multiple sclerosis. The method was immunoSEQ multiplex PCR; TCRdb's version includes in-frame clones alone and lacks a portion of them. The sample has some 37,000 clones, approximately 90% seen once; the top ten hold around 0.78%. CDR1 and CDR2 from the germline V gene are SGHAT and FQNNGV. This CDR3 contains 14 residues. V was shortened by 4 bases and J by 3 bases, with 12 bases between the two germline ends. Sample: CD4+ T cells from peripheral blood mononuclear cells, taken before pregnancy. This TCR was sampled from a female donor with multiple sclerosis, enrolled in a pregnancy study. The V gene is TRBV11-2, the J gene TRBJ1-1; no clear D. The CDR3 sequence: CASSSILKDTEAFF. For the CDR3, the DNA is TGTGCCAGCAGCTCAATACTTAAAGACACTGAAGCTTTCTTT.